The 22 T cell receptor beta chains given below trace back to one sample, sequenced in a study of post-analysis software for immune sequencing data. Their antigens are not known. Sequencing libraries made from TCR beta cDNA carried unique molecular identifiers. TCRdb redid the calling of the PCR reads with MiXCR, one entry per CDR3 protein. The sample includes fewer than 850,000 distinct CDR3 sequences, 25% to 30% of them seen just once. Study-level points and caveats: TRBV5-6, TRBV5-1 and TRBV20-1 were among several TRBV segments more frequent in patients than controls.

The sequenced sample was blood. The receptors here all came from a girl aged 5-17 years with multiple sclerosis.

The chain carries TRBV7-9 and TRBJ2-5, with 7 positions matching TRBD2. The CDR3 covers 19 residues. Germline trimming cut 2 bases from V and 5 bases from J; bases unmatched to any gene: 20. Germline V gene lookup returns CDR1 SEHNR and CDR2 FQNEAQ (reference sequence). The CDR3 DNA reads TGTGCCAGCAGCTTACAAATCCTTGGGGCTAGCGGCTTGGGGGAGACCCAGTACTTC. Translated: CASSLQILGASGLGETQYF.

This chain connects TRBV7-2 to TRBJ1-2, with 7 bases matching TRBD1. This CDR3 has 11 residues. Unmatched junction bases numbered 2, after V lost 5 bases and J lost 8 bases. The germline CDR1 and CDR2 sequences are SGHTA and FQGNSA. The CDR3 loop is CASSADRGYTF. CDR3 DNA: TGTGCCAGCAGCGCGGACAGGGGCTACACCTTC. The full variable domain, rest sourced from reference TRBV7-2 and TRBJ1-2, is GAGVSQSPSNKVTEKGKDVELRCDPISGHTALYWYRQSLGQGLEFLIYFQGNSAPDKSGLPSDRFSAERTGGSVSTLTIQRTQQEDSAVYLCASSADRGYTFGSGTRLTVV.

The chain couples TRBV5-1 to TRBJ2-7, with 7 bases aligning to TRBD2. There are 13 residues in the CDR3. The germline V gene encodes CDR1 SGHRS and CDR2 YFSETQ. V shed 4 bases and J 2 bases; nucleotides not matched to a gene: 3. CDR3 sequence: CASSREATYEQYF. The DNA for the CDR3 is TGCGCCAGCAGCCGGGAGGCGACCTACGAGCAGTACTTC.

This clonotype occurred a few times. The J gene is TRBJ2-1, the V gene TRBV7-8, with 12 bases aligning to TRBD2. The CDR3 covers 16 residues. CDR1 and CDR2 from the germline V gene are SGHVS and FQNEAQ. The J segment lost 9 bases and the V segment lost 2 bases, leaving 8 bases of the junction unmatched. DNA for the CDR3: TGTGCCAGCAGCTTATCGGCTAGCGGGGGGGCGGGTGAGCAGTTCTTC. Amino acids: CASSLSASGGAGEQFF.

This clonotype turned up a few times. J is TRBJ2-3 and V is TRBV6-5; D is perhaps TRBD1 or TRBD2 (5 bases each). The CDR3 is made up of 20 amino acids. Per germline, CDR1 MNHEY and CDR2 SVGAGI. V was pared by 0 bases and J by 2 bases, with 24 bases between. CDR3 residues: CASSYSVTRGSELITDTQYF. Written as DNA, the CDR3 is TGTGCCAGCAGTTACTCGGTAACGAGGGGCTCGGAACTTATCACAGATACGCAGTATTTT.

The chain is built from TRBV5-1 and TRBJ2-3; 7 bases align to TRBD1. The length of the CDR3 is 20 residues. V trimming: 3 bases; J trimming: 4 bases; junction bases outside the gene matches: 23. Germline CDR1 SGHRS, CDR2 YFSETQ. The chain's CDR3 is CASSSQLIRDSNGGPDTQYF. The CDR3 bases are TGCGCCAGCAGCTCGCAGCTCATCCGGGACAGCAATGGGGGACCAGATACGCAGTATTTT.

A few counts support this clonotype. The chain couples TRBV29-1 to TRBJ1-2; unclear D gene. This CDR3 region has 13 residues. V lost 5 bases and J 1 base, leaving 11 bases between the germline ends. The V gene's germline CDR1 is SQVTM and CDR2 ANQGSEA. This chain's CDR3 is CSVFRTDNYGYTF. CDR3 sequence (DNA): TGCAGCGTTTTCCGGACGGATAACTATGGCTACACCTTC.

This clonotype was observed a few times. At one end the junction does not follow the germline gene, possibly because of a read error. V usage is TRBV29-1 and J usage is TRBJ2-7, with D unclear. The germline gives CDR1 SQVTM, CDR2 ANQGSEA. CDR3 length: 14 residues. The CDR3 sequence is CSAEDARRGYEQYF. As DNA, the CDR3 is TGCAGCGCTGAAGATGCACGTAGAGGCTACGAGCAGTACTTC.

V gene TRBV5-1 combines with J gene TRBJ1-1; TRBD1 matches at 9 bases. Trimming cost V 3 bases and J 1 base; bases outside gene matches: 4. In germline, CDR1 is SGHRS, CDR2 YFSETQ. The CDR3 is made up of 15 amino acids. In DNA, the CDR3 is TGCGCCAGCAGCTACGGACAGGGGAAGAACACTGAAGCTTTCTTT. Translating gives CASSYGQGKNTEAFF.

This sequence joins TRBV25-1 and TRBJ2-5, with D perhaps given as TRBD1 or TRBD2 (5 bases each). The CDR3 spans 16 residues. The V gene lost 1 base and the J gene lost 7 bases, with 19 bases spanning the gap. Germline V gene lookup returns CDR1 MGHDK and CDR2 SYGVNS. The CDR3 region is CASSESQGGKAGTQYF. In DNA, the CDR3 is TGTGCCAGCAGTGAATCTCAGGGCGGCAAGGCGGGGACCCAGTACTTC.

The chain uses TRBV6-5 and TRBJ1-2; maybe TRBD1 (5 bases). The length of the CDR3 is 12 residues. V was trimmed by 5 bases and J by 6 bases, leaving 10 bases between them. Germline assignment: CDR1 MNHEY and CDR2 SVGAGI. Written as DNA, the CDR3 is TGTGCCAGCAGTCCATGGGGGAATGGCTACACCTTC. This encodes CASSPWGNGYTF.

This clonotype was detected a few times. The chain uses TRBV6-5 and TRBJ2-7; D possibly matches TRBD1 or TRBD2 (6 bases each). V was pared by 0 bases and J by 6 bases, with 9 bases between. Germline CDR1 and CDR2: MNHEY and SVGAGI. This CDR3 contains 13 residues. DNA of the CDR3: TGTGCCAGCAGTTACTCGGGGGGCGGCGAGCAGTACTTC. As protein: CASSYSGGGEQYF.

This chain connects TRBV29-1 to TRBJ2-1; D uncertain. The CDR3 covers 12 residues. From germline, CDR1 is SQVTM and CDR2 ANQGSEA. V was cut by 4 bases and J by 10 bases, with 14 bases left in between. This CDR3 reads CSVVRTMQEQFF. CDR3 DNA sequence: TGCAGCGTTGTCAGGACCATGCAGGAGCAGTTCTTC.

The J gene is TRBJ1-5, the V gene TRBV15, with no clear D. Trimming took 0 bases from V and 0 from J, leaving 6 bases between them. Germline V gene data show CDR1 as LNHNV and CDR2 as YYDKDF (reference sequence). The CDR3 is 15 residues long. CDR3 nucleotide sequence: TGTGCCACCAGCAGAGAGGACGGTAGCAATCAGCCCCAGCATTTT. Its protein is CATSREDGSNQPQHF.

The table lists this clonotype with a count of one. The J gene is TRBJ1-6, the V gene TRBV4-3; 7 bases are a match to TRBD1. The CDR3 extends over 16 amino acids. V gave up 3 bases and J gave up 7 bases; unmatched junction bases: 9. Germline CDR1 is LGHNA and CDR2 is YSLEER. CDR3 loop: CASSQGRGPGNSPLHF. The CDR3 DNA is TGCGCCAGCAGCCAGGGGAGGGGGCCAGGAAATTCACCCCTCCACTTT.

This chain links TRBV20-1 with TRBJ2-5, with D possibly called TRBD1 or TRBD2 (6 bases each). This CDR3 spans 17 amino acids. V lost 6 bases, J lost 7 bases, and 30 bases lay in between. Germline CDR1 is DFQATT and CDR2 is SNEGSKA (reference sequence). The CDR3, as DNA: TGCAGTGCCACGGATCTATTAAAACGACAGGCCGGGGGGACCCAGTACTTC. Translation gives CSATDLLKRQAGGTQYF.

The chain has TRBV29-1 and TRBJ2-3; tentatively, D is TRBD2 (6 bases). Germline lookup yields CDR1 SQVTM and CDR2 ANQGSEA. Between the trimmed V and J ends, which lost 2 bases and 6 bases, there was a span of 12 bases. This CDR3 spans 13 amino acids. The CDR3 spells CSVESRGGDTQYF. The CDR3 coding sequence is TGCAGCGTTGAATCGCGTGGGGGGGATACGCAGTATTTT.

This clonotype was observed a few times. V and J are TRBV27 and TRBJ1-5; 8 positions agree with TRBD1. The trim removed 5 bases at V and 1 base at J, leaving 1 base unmatched. The germline CDR1 and CDR2 sequences are MNHEY and SMNVEV (reference sequence). The CDR3 loop spans 14 amino acids. CDR3 DNA sequence: TGTGCCAGCAGTCACAGGGGGAGCAATCAGCCCCAGCATTTT. Its protein product is CASSHRGSNQPQHF.

A remark on this clonotype: Since a much larger clone is just one base distant, this may be a read error. The J gene is TRBJ2-7, the V gene TRBV7-9; the D is unclear. Germline V CDR1 and CDR2: SEHNR, FQNEAQ (reference sequence). The CDR3 runs to 11 residues. CDR3 DNA sequence: TGTGCCAGCAGCTCGCCCATGACCCAGGACTTC. Translating it yields CASSSPMTQDF.

The chain recombines TRBV25-1 with TRBJ2-5; D not resolved. The J call may be in error: the DNA end matches TRBJ2-7 better. The CDR3 has 14 amino acids. The germline V gene has CDR1 MGHDK and CDR2 SYGVNS. The CDR3 loop reads CASSVRREVNEQYF. The DNA for the CDR3 is TGTGCCAGCAGTGTACGTAGGGAAGTGAACGAGCAGTACTTC.

The rearrangement joins TRBV28 to TRBJ2-1; D gene unclear. Trimming pared 6 bases from V and 9 bases from J, leaving 15 bases between. Germline CDR1 MDHEN, CDR2 SYDVKM. This CDR3 comprises 13 residues. The CDR3 protein is CASSDLSWGEQFF. The DNA for the CDR3 is TGTGCCAGCAGCGACCTTTCTTGGGGTGAGCAGTTCTTC.

A few counts support this clonotype. The gene calls are TRBV24-1 and TRBJ2-3, with D possibly being TRBD2 (5 bases). V lost 6 bases and J lost 1, with 19 bases in between. Germline V gene data show CDR1 as KGHDR and CDR2 as SFDVKD. There are 17 residues in the CDR3. The CDR3, as DNA: TGTGCCACCAGTCTCTCGACCTGGCGGGCCGGCACAGATACGCAGTATTTT. Translated, it gives CATSLSTWRAGTDTQYF.